This T cell receptor beta chain comes out of a study of CD8 T cells in ankylosing spondylitis. Study-level points and caveats: Seven to nine highly homologous variants formed a TCR beta motif that appeared characteristic of ankylosing spondylitis blood. Past studies reported some motif variants in reactive arthritis synovial fluid and blood. Enrichment of disease-linked clones was reportedly significant in matched ankylosing spondylitis synovial fluid.

This clonotype appeared a few times. What it recognizes is unknown. Quantitative 5'-RACE was performed with molecular barcodes, and it yielded the TCR beta libraries. Each CDR3 protein is one row after TCRdb ran MiXCR on the 5' RACE reads. The profile covers hundreds of thousands of distinct CDR3 sequences, with 20% appearing a single time and about an eighth taken by the ten largest. J was trimmed by 7 bases and V by 2 bases; bases with no gene match: 2. Germline assignment: CDR1 GTSNPN and CDR2 SVGIG (reference sequence). The CDR3 has 12 residues. The sequenced material came from blood, either unsorted or a sorted T cell fraction (not recorded which). The TCR comes from a male donor with ankylosing spondylitis or in good health (not recorded which). The rearrangement joins TRBV30 to TRBJ2-1; 7 nucleotides line up with TRBD2. CDR3 in DNA: TGTGCCTGGAGTTATAGCGGGAATGAGCAGTTCTTC. This gives the protein CAWSYSGNEQFF. Variable domain in full (rest from reference TRBV30 and TRBJ2-1): SQTIHQWPATLVQPVGSPLSLECTVEGTSNPNLYWYRQAAGRGLQLLFYSVGIGQISSEVPQNLSASRPQDRQFILSSKKLLLSDSGFYLCAWSYSGNEQFFGPGTRLTVL.